The sequence of this T cell receptor beta chain was determined in a study of T cell responses to AZD1222 COVID-19 vaccine. Measured with immunoSEQ multiplex PCR; TCRdb has only the in-frame clones, and not every one. This sample yields 110,000 or so clones, of which approximately 90% are seen a single time; over 6.5% belongs to the top ten. The CDR3 covers 14 residues. V was shortened by 5 bases and J by 0 bases, with 8 bases between the two germline ends. From germline, CDR1 is SQVTM and CDR2 ANQGSEA. This clonotype originated in an adult in good health. The chain joins TRBV29-1 to TRBJ2-6, with D uncertain. Sequencing was performed on peripheral blood, taken on day 0 of AZD1222 vaccination. CDR3 coding DNA: TGCAGCGTTTCCACAGACTCTGGGGCCAACGTCCTGACTTTC. The encoded protein is CSVSTDSGANVLTF.